This T cell receptor (beta chain) was captured in a study of blood T cell repertoires in COVID-19. Study at large: Some COVID-19 samples were acute and others convalescent; all came from the United States, Italy and Spain.

Repertoires were generated with immunoSEQ multiplex PCR, while TCRdb's copy carries only in-frame clones and drops some. This table has some 500,000 clones, approximately 90% appearing once. This clone was seen a few times. V was trimmed by 0 bases and J by 1 base, leaving 13 bases between them. Germline V CDR1 and CDR2: SGHNT, YYREEE (reference sequence). The CDR3 extends over 16 amino acids. Input material: PBMCs or T cells enriched from blood (not recorded which). V usage is TRBV5-4 and J usage is TRBJ1-2; D call uncertain. The source of this sequence is a woman aged 40 to 49 who had recovered from COVID-19. In nucleotides, the CDR3 is TGTGCCAGCAGCTTGGTCGGGGAGGGCTATAACTATGGCTACACCTTC. Translation: CASSLVGEGYNYGYTF.